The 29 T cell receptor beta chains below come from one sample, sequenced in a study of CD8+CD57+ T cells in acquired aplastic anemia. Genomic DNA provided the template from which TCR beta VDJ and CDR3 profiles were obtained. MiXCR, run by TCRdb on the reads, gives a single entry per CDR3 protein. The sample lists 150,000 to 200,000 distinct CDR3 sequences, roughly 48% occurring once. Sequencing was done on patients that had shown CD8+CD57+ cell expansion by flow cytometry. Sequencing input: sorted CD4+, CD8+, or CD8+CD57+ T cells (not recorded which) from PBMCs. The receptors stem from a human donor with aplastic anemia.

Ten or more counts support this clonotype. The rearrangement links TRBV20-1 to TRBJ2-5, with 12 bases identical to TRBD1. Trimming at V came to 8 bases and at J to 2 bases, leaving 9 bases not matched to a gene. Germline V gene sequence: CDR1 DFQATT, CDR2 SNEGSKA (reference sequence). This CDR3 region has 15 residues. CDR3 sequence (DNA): TGCAGTTCCTTCTGGGACAGGGGGCTTCAAGAGACCCAGTACTTC. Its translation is CSSFWDRGLQETQYF.

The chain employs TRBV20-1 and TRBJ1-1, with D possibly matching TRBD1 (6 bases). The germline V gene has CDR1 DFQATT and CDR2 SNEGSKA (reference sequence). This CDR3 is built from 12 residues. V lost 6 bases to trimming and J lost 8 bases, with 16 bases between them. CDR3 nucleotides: TGCAGTGCGGACCACAGGGCAGCGGAAGCTTTCTTT. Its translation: CSADHRAAEAFF.

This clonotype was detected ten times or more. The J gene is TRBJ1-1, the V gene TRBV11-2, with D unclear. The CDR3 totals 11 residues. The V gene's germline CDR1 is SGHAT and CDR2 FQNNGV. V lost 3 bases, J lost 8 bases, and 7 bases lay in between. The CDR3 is CASSLEVEAFF. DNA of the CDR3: TGTGCCAGCAGCTTGGAGGTAGAAGCTTTCTTT. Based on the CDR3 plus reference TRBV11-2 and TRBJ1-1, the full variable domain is EAGVAQSPRYKIIEKRQSVAFWCNPISGHATLYWYQQILGQGPKLLIQFQNNGVVDDSQLPKDRFSAERLKGVDSTLKIQPAKLEDSAVYLCASSLEVEAFFGQGTRLTVV.

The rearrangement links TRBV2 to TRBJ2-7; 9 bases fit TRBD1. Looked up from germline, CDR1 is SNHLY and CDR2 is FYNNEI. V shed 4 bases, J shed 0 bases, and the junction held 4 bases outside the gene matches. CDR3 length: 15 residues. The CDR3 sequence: CASSGTGADSYEQYF. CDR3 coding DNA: TGTGCCAGCAGTGGGACAGGGGCTGACTCCTACGAGCAGTACTTC.

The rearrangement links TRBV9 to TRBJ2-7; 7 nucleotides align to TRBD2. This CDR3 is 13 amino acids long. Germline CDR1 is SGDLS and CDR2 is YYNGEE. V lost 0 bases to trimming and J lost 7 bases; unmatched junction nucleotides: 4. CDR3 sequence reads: CASSVDTGGEQYF. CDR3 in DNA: TGTGCCAGCAGCGTAGACACGGGAGGAGAGCAGTACTTC.

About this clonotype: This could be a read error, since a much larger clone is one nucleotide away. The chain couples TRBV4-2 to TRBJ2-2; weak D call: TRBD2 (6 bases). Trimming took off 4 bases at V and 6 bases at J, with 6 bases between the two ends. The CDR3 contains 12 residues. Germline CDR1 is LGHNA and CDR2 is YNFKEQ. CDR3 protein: CASSLAAGELFF. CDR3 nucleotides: TGTGCCAGCAGCCTAGCGGCCGGGGAGCTGTTTTTT.

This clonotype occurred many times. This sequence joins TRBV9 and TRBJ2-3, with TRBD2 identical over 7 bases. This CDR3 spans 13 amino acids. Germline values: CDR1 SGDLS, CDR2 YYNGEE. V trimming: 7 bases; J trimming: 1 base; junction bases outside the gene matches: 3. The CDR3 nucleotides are TGTGCCAGCGGCGCGGGGGGCACAGATACGCAGTATTTT. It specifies CASGAGGTDTQYF.

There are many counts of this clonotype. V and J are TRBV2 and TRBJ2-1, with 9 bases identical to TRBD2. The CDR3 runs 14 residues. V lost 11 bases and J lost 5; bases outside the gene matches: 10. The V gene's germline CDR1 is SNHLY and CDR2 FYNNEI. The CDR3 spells CAPTASGENNEQFF. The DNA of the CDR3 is TGTGCCCCCACGGCTAGCGGGGAGAACAATGAGCAGTTCTTC.

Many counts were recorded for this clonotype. The CDR3 reads CSARGRGSLSPEAFF. The CDR3 DNA reads as TGCAGTGCTAGAGGGAGGGGCAGTCTCTCTCCTGAAGCTTTCTTT. The genes are TRBV20-1 and TRBJ1-1, with a possible D match to TRBD1 (5 bases). This CDR3 is built from 15 residues. V lost 1 base and J lost 6, with 18 bases in between. The germline CDR1 and CDR2 sequences are DFQATT and SNEGSKA (reference sequence).

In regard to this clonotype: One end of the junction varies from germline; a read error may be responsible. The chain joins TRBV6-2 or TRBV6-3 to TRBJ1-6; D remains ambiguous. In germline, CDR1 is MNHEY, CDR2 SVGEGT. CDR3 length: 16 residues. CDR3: CASSYVSSSYNSPLHF. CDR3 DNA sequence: TGTGCCAGCAGTTACGTCTCGAGCTCCTATAATTCACCTCTCCACTTT.

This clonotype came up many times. CDR3 nucleotides: TGTGCCAGCAGCTCCAGGGTAGCGGGGGCCCAAGAGACCCAGTACTTC. The encoded protein is CASSSRVAGAQETQYF. This chain links TRBV13 with TRBJ2-5; 9 bases line up with TRBD2. V dropped 4 bases and J dropped 1; count of bases not matched to a gene: 7. CDR3 length: 16 residues. Germline V gene lookup returns CDR1 PRHDT and CDR2 FYEKMQ (reference sequence).

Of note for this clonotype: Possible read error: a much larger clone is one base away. As DNA, the CDR3 is TGCAGCGTTGATAAGGGGGACAGGGGTTACGAGCAGTACTTC. Its protein is CSVDKGDRGYEQYF. The V and J genes are TRBV29-1 and TRBJ2-7, with 10 bases identical to TRBD1. This CDR3 has 14 residues. V lost 3 bases, J lost 4 bases, and 6 bases stayed unmatched. Germline assignment: CDR1 SQVTM and CDR2 ANQGSEA.

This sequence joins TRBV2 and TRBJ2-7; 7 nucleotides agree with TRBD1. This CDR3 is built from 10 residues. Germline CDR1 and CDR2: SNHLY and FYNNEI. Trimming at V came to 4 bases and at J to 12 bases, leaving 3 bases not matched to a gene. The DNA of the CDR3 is TGTGCCAGCAGTGTTGGGACAGCGTACTTC. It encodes CASSVGTAYF.

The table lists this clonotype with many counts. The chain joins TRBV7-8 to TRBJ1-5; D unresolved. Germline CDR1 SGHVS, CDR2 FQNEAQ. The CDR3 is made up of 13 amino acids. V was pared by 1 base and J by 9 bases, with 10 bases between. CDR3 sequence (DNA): TGTGCCAGCAGCTTAGACAGAGAGAGGCCCCAGCATTTT. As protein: CASSLDRERPQHF.

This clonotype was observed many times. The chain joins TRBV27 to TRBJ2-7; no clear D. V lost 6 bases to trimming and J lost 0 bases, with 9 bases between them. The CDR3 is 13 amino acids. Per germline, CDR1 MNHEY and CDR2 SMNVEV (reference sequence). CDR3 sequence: CASRGYFSYEQYF. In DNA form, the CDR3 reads TGTGCCAGCAGGGGGTACTTCTCCTACGAGCAGTACTTC.

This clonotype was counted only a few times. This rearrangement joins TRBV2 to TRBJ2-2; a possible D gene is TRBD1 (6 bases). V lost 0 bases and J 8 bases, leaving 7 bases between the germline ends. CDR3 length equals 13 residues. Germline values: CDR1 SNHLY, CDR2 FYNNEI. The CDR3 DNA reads TGTGCCAGCAGTGAAGCTGGGACAGGGGAGCTGTTTTTT. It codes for CASSEAGTGELFF.

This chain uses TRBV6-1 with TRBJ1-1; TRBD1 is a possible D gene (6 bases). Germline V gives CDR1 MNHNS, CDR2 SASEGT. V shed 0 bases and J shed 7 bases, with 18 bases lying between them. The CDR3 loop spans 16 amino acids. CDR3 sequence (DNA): TGTGCCAGCAGTGAAGCGCTCTCCTGGGGGGCTGTTGAAGCTTTCTTT. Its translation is CASSEALSWGAVEAFF.

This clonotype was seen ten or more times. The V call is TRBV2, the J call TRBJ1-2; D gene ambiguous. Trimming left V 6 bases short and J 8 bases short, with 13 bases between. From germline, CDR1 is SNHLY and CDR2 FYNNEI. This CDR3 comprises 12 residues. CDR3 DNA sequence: TGTGCCAGCAGGCCGATCGGTTTGGGCTACACCTTC. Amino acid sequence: CASRPIGLGYTF.

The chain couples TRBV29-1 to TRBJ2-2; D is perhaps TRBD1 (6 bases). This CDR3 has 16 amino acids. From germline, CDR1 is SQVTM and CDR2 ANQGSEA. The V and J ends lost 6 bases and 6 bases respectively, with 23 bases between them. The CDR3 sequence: CSVGTPTTQIPGELFF. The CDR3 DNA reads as TGCAGCGTCGGGACACCCACGACGCAGATCCCCGGGGAGCTGTTTTTT.

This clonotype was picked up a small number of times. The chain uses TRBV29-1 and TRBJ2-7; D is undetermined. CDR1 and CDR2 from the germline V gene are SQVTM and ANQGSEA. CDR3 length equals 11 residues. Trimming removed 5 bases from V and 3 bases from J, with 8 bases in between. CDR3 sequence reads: CSVSVGYEQYF. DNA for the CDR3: TGCAGCGTTAGTGTCGGCTACGAGCAGTACTTC.

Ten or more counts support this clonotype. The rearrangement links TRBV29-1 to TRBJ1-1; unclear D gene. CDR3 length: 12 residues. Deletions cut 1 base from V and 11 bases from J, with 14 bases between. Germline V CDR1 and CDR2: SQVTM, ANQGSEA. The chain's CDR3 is CSVEGGGDRAFF. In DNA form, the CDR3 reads TGCAGCGTTGAAGGCGGAGGAGATCGCGCTTTCTTT.

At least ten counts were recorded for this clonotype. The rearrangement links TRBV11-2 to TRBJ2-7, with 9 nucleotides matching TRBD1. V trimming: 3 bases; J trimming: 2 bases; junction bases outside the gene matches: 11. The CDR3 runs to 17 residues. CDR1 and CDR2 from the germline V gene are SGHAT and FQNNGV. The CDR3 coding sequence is TGTGCCAGCAGCTTGAATCTACCGGGACAGGGCACCTACGAGCAGTACTTC. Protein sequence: CASSLNLPGQGTYEQYF.

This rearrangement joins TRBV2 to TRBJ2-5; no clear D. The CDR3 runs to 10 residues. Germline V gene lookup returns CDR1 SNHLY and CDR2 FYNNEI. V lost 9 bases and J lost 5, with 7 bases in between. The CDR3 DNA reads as TGTGCCAGTTGGTTGGAGACCCAGTACTTC. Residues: CASWLETQYF.

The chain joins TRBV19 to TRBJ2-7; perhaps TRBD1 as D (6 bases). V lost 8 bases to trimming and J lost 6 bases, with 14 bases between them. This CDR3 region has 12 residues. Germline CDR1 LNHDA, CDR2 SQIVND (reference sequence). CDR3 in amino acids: CASGDIGREQYF. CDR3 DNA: TGTGCCAGTGGGGACATCGGTCGCGAGCAGTACTTC.

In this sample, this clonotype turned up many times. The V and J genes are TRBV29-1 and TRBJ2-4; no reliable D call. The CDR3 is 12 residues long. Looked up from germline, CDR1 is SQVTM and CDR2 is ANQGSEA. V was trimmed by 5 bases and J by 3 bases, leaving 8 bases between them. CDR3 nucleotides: TGCAGCGTTTCCTCGAGCAAAAACATTCAGTACTTC. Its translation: CSVSSSKNIQYF. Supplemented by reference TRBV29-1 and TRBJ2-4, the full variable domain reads SAVISQKPSRDICQRGTSLTIQCQVDSQVTMMFWYRQQPGQSLTLIATANQGSEATYESGFVIDKFPISRPNLTFSTLTVSNMSPEDSSIYLCSVSSSKNIQYFGAGTRLSVL.

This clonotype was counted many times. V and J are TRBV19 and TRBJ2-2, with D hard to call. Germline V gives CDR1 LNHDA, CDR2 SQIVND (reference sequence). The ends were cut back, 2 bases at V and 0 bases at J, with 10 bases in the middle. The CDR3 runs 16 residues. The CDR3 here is CASSIKTDANTGELFF. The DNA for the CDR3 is TGTGCCAGTAGTATAAAGACGGATGCGAACACCGGGGAGCTGTTTTTT.

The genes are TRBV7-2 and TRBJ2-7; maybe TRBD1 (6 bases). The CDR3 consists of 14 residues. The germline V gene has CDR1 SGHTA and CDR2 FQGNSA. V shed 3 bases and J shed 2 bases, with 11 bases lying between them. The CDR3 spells CASSFSGATYEQYF. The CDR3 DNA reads TGTGCCAGCAGCTTTTCAGGGGCGACCTACGAGCAGTACTTC.

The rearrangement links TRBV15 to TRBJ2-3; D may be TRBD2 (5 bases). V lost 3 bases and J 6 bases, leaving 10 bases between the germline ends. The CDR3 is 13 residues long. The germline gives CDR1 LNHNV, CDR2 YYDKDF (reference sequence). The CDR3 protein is CATSRAPGDTQYF. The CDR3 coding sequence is TGTGCCACCAGCAGGGCACCGGGGGATACGCAGTATTTT. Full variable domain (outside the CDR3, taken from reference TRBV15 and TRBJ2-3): DAMVIQNPRYQVTQFGKPVTLSCSQTLNHNVMYWYQQKSSQAPKLLFHYYDKDFNNEADTPDNFQSRRPNTSFCFLDIRSPGLGDTAMYLCATSRAPGDTQYFGPGTRLTVL.

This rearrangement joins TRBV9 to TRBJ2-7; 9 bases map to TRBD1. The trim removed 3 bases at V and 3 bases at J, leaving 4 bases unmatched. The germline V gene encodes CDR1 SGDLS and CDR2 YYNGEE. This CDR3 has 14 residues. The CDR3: CASSGTGARYEQYF. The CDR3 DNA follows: TGTGCCAGCAGCGGGACAGGGGCTCGCTACGAGCAGTACTTC.